Shown below are 21 T cell receptor beta chains from a single sample sequenced in a study of control samples from healthy donors and cancer patients. Profiled with immunoSEQ multiplex PCR; TCRdb holds only in-frame clones, not every one. Of around 180,000 clones listed, around 90% are singletons. Sequenced material: blood. The receptor source for this set is a woman in her 30s in good health.

This chain connects TRBV5-1 to TRBJ2-5, with D unresolved. The CDR3 has 16 residues. V shed 3 bases and J shed 1 base, with 16 bases lying between them. Germline assignment: CDR1 SGHRS and CDR2 YFSETQ. DNA of the CDR3: TGCGCCAGCAGCTCAGGATTCGTCGACCGCCAAGAGACCCAGTACTTC. Its translation is CASSSGFVDRQETQYF.

This sequence joins TRBV27 and TRBJ2-4, with a weak D call TRBD2 (6 bases). Germline V gene sequence: CDR1 MNHEY, CDR2 SMNVEV (reference sequence). This CDR3 contains 16 residues. Trimming cost V 8 bases and J 0 bases, with 17 bases left between them. The CDR3, as DNA: TGTGCCAGCGGGAAGATCTCGGGACTAGCCAAAAACATTCAGTACTTC. Translated: CASGKISGLAKNIQYF.

The J gene is TRBJ1-2, the V gene TRBV28; D uncertain. The V end lost 11 bases, the J end lost 4 bases, and 11 bases lay between the germline ends. Germline loops: CDR1 MDHEN, CDR2 SYDVKM. The CDR3 loop spans 11 amino acids. CDR3 in DNA: TGTGCCGCGGGTGACGCCTATGGCTACACCTTC. It specifies CAAGDAYGYTF.

The gene calls are TRBV19 and TRBJ2-1; perhaps TRBD2 as D (6 bases). CDR3 length equals 15 residues. Trimming removed 9 bases from V and 0 bases from J, with 15 bases in between. Germline V lookup: CDR1 LNHDA, CDR2 SQIVND (reference sequence). In DNA, the CDR3 is TGTGCCAGCGGTCAAGGGACTGGCTCCTACAATGAGCAGTTCTTC. This codes for CASGQGTGSYNEQFF.

The CDR3 DNA sequence: TGTGCCAGCAGCGACAATAGAAGGGCAGGGGGAAACACCATATATTTT. This translates into CASSDNRRAGGNTIYF. The chain is built from TRBV9 and TRBJ1-3; TRBD1 is a possible D gene (5 bases). The CDR3 has 16 amino acids. Germline CDR1 reads SGDLS; CDR2 reads YYNGEE. V lost 3 bases to trimming and J lost 4 bases, with 17 bases between them.

The CDR3 sequence: CASSLVRGLQETQYF. CDR3 DNA: TGCGCCAGCAGCTTGGTTAGGGGACTGCAAGAGACCCAGTACTTC. The rearrangement uses TRBV5-1 and TRBJ2-5; D might be TRBD2 (6 bases). The CDR3 is 15 amino acids. V shed 0 bases and J shed 2 bases, with 11 bases lying between them. The germline gives CDR1 SGHRS, CDR2 YFSETQ.

In its sample, this clone was seen once. The chain has TRBV20-1 and TRBJ1-3; 10 nucleotides line up with TRBD1. The V gene's germline CDR1 is DFQATT and CDR2 SNEGSKA (reference sequence). Losses at the gene ends were 3 bases for V and 8 bases for J; bases not matched to a gene: 16. The CDR3 extends over 17 amino acids. The CDR3 here is CSASKRGQGGLFDTIYF. CDR3 in DNA: TGCAGTGCTAGTAAGAGAGGACAGGGGGGCTTATTCGACACCATATATTTT.

This chain links TRBV5-5 with TRBJ2-7, with TRBD2 as a possible D gene (5 bases). CDR1 is SGHKS, CDR2 YYEKEE, per germline (reference sequence). The V gene lost 4 bases and the J gene lost 7 bases, with 15 bases spanning the gap. The CDR3 totals 13 residues. Here the CDR3 reads CASSRGSHTEQYV. CDR3 sequence (DNA): TGTGCCAGCAGCCGAGGGTCACATACTGAGCAGTACGTC.

In DNA form, the CDR3 reads TGTGCCAGTAGTATTGGCGGGGTGGCCGGGGAGCTGTTTTTT. Its translation: CASSIGGVAGELFF. The chain is built from TRBV19 and TRBJ2-2; tentatively, D is TRBD2 (6 bases). CDR3 length: 14 amino acids. Trimming left V 3 bases short and J 6 bases short, with 11 bases between. Germline lookup yields CDR1 LNHDA and CDR2 SQIVND (reference sequence).

This chain connects TRBV10-3 to TRBJ2-3; 9 nucleotides agree with TRBD1. The CDR3 has 15 residues. Trimming removed 7 bases from V and 2 bases from J; junction bases left unmatched: 7. The V gene's germline CDR1 is ENHRY and CDR2 SYGVKD. The CDR3 bases are TGTGCCATCACAAAGGGACAGGGAGACACAGATACGCAGTATTTT. This translates into CAITKGQGDTDTQYF.

This chain connects TRBV29-1 to TRBJ1-1, with 10 bases matching TRBD1. The trim removed 7 bases at V and 6 bases at J, leaving 5 bases unmatched. This CDR3 region has 12 residues. Looked up from germline, CDR1 is SQVTM and CDR2 is ANQGSEA. Here the CDR3 DNA reads TGCAGCGCTCGACAGGGGGCCTCTGAAGCTTTCTTT. Translation: CSARQGASEAFF.

V is TRBV14 and J is TRBJ1-1; tentatively, D is TRBD1 (6 bases). The germline CDR1 and CDR2 sequences are SGHDN and FVKESK. The ends were cut back, 5 bases at V and 5 bases at J, with 18 bases in the middle. This CDR3 has 15 residues. The CDR3 DNA reads as TGTGCCAGCAGCGCTGGGCAGGGGCGCTGGACTGAAGCTTTCTTT. Its translation is CASSAGQGRWTEAFF.

The rearrangement joins TRBV6-1 to TRBJ1-4; D unclear. The CDR3 is 19 residues long. Germline V gene sequence: CDR1 MNHNS, CDR2 SASEGT. The V and J ends lost 2 bases and 0 bases respectively, with 19 bases between them. The CDR3 reads CASSELEGGIYTTNEKLFF. In nucleotides, the CDR3 is TGTGCCAGCAGTGAATTAGAAGGCGGGATATATACAACTAATGAAAAACTGTTTTTT.

This chain uses TRBV25-1 with TRBJ2-7, with 9 positions matching TRBD1. The CDR3 contains 14 residues. Germline V gives CDR1 MGHDK, CDR2 SYGVNS. Trimming at V came to 5 bases and at J to 5 bases, leaving 7 bases not matched to a gene. Here the CDR3 reads CASSRTGASHEQYF. CDR3 DNA sequence: TGTGCCAGCAGTCGGACAGGGGCTTCCCACGAGCAGTACTTC.

The chain is built from TRBV3-1 (or the pseudogene TRBV3-2) and TRBJ2-7, with 9 nucleotides matching TRBD2. Per germline, CDR1 LGHDT and CDR2 YNNKEL (reference sequence). The CDR3 spans 16 residues. Trimming cost V 5 bases and J 8 bases; bases outside gene matches: 16. The CDR3 nucleotides are TGTGCCAGCAGCGCGACTAGCGGCATGGGAGGTGAAAAGCAGTACTTC. Its protein product is CASSATSGMGGEKQYF.

The chain is built from TRBV6-5 and TRBJ1-5, with unresolved D. The CDR3 sequence is 13 residues long. Germline V lookup: CDR1 MNHEY, CDR2 SVGAGI. V lost 6 bases, J lost 2 bases, and 8 bases lay in between. The CDR3: CASRYFGNQPQHF. DNA of the CDR3: TGTGCCAGCAGGTATTTTGGCAATCAGCCCCAGCATTTT.

The V and J genes are TRBV7-2 and TRBJ2-7; tentatively, D is TRBD2 (6 bases). The CDR3 runs 14 residues. CDR1 and CDR2 (germline): SGHTA, FQGNSA. Trimming took off 5 bases at V and 2 bases at J, with 13 bases between the two ends. CDR3 region: CASSRVGGAYEQYF. In nucleotides, the CDR3 is TGTGCCAGCAGCAGGGTGGGGGGTGCCTACGAGCAGTACTTC.

The CDR3 sequence is CASKGARQGALYEQYF. In DNA, the CDR3 is TGCGCCAGCAAGGGGGCGAGACAGGGCGCCCTATACGAGCAGTACTTC. This rearrangement joins TRBV5-1 to TRBJ2-7; 7 bases are shared with TRBD1. CDR3 length: 16 residues. Germline assignment: CDR1 SGHRS and CDR2 YFSETQ. The V segment lost 6 bases and the J segment 4 bases; nucleotides outside the gene matches: 16.

The V and J genes are TRBV2 and TRBJ1-6; D gene unclear. Germline loops: CDR1 SNHLY, CDR2 FYNNEI. V lost 4 bases and J 5 bases, leaving 3 bases between the germline ends. CDR3 length: 12 residues. The CDR3 reads CASSGDNSPLHF. CDR3 coding DNA: TGTGCCAGCAGTGGGGATAATTCACCCCTCCACTTT.

This chain links TRBV19 with TRBJ1-4, with 9 bases lining up with TRBD1. Germline V gene sequence: CDR1 LNHDA, CDR2 SQIVND (reference sequence). This CDR3 is built from 14 residues. J was trimmed by 10 bases and V by 6 bases; bases with no gene match: 9. CDR3 in amino acids: CASRETGGSRKLFF. CDR3 DNA sequence: TGTGCCAGTAGGGAGACAGGGGGGAGTCGAAAACTGTTTTTT.

The chain employs TRBV5-8 and TRBJ1-1; possibly TRBD1 for D (5 bases). Trimming took 0 bases from V and 7 from J, leaving 16 bases between them. CDR1 SGHTS and CDR2 YDEGEE come from the germline V gene. The CDR3 spans 15 residues. The chain's CDR3 is CASSLGDSYRDEAFF. The DNA of the CDR3 is TGTGCCAGCAGCTTGGGGGACTCCTACCGGGATGAAGCTTTCTTT.